This TCR beta chain was identified in a study of blood T cell repertoires in COVID-19. Study as a whole: Acute and convalescent COVID-19 samples came from the United States, Italy and Spain. Sources were T cells, B-cell-depleted T cells, or PBMCs; the material itself was cDNA or gDNA.

Original analysis: Cell counts per sample came from amplifying reference gene primers. The data were produced by immunoSEQ multiplex PCR, yet TCRdb's version contains in-frame clones alone and is incomplete. That table furnishes V, J and clone size, whereas the DNA furnished D and trimming. The sample includes under 250,000 clones, about 89% seen only once; the top ten take 1.5% to 2%. The germline gives CDR1 ENHRY, CDR2 SYGVKD. V dropped 5 bases and J dropped 5; count of bases not matched to a gene: 6. This CDR3 spans 14 amino acids. Sequenced: peripheral blood. This chain uses TRBV10-3 with TRBJ1-2; TRBD1 matches at 9 bases. This receptor was taken from a woman between 55 and 75 years old who had recovered from COVID-19. The CDR3 loop reads CAISTQGTGYGYTF. As DNA, the CDR3 is TGTGCCATCAGTACACAGGGGACAGGGTATGGCTACACCTTC.